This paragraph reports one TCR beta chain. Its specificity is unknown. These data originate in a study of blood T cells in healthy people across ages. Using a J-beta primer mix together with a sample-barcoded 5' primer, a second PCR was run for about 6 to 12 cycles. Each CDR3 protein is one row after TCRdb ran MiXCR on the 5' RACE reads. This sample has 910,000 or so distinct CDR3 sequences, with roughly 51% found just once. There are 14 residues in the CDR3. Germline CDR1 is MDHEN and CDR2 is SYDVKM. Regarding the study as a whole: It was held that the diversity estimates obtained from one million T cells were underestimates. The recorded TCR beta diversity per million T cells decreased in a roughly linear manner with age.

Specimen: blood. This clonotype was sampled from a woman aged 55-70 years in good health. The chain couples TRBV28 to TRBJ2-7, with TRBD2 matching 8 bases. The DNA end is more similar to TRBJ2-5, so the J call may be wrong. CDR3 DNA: TGTGCCAGCAGTACGGGAGGGGTCATGGAGACCCAGTACTTC. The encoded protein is CASSTGGVMETQYF.